This paragraph covers one TCR beta chain sequence. The antigen is undetermined. Amplification used 60 Vbeta primers and 13 Jbeta primers. Repertoires were generated with immunoSEQ multiplex PCR, while TCRdb's copy carries only in-frame clones and drops some. Found here are around 150,000 clones, roughly 77% of them singletons; the top ten hold roughly 4%. The sample is drawn from a study of cytomegalovirus exposure and HLA in healthy donors. Whole-study context: Unique TCR beta sequences numbering approximately 100 million came from roughly 180 million T cells in an earlier analysis.

Study-wide findings and caveats: Most likely, a cluster of highly shared sequence variants arose as a sequencing artifact. About 87% or about 30% of the time was how often most TCR beta V segments were productive, according to an earlier analysis. The later analysis indicated that the majority of CMV-associated TCR beta chains appeared HLA-restricted.

Germline assignment: CDR1 SGHVS and CDR2 FQNEAQ. Trimming shortened V by 0 bases and J by 4 bases, and 10 bases separated the two germline ends. The CDR3 runs to 15 residues. The rearrangement joins TRBV7-8 to TRBJ1-5; D gene unclear. The receptor's source is a human donor in good health. Specimen: PBMCs. CDR3 region: CASSLAPILNQPQHF. As DNA, the CDR3 is TGTGCCAGCAGCTTAGCGCCCATTCTAAATCAGCCCCAGCATTTT. The full variable domain, rest sourced from reference TRBV7-8 and TRBJ1-5, is GAGVSQSPRYKVAKRGQDVALRCDPISGHVSLFWYQQALGQGPEFLTYFQNEAQLDKSGLPSDRFFAERPEGSVSTLKIQRTQQEDSAVYLCASSLAPILNQPQHFGDGTRLSIL.